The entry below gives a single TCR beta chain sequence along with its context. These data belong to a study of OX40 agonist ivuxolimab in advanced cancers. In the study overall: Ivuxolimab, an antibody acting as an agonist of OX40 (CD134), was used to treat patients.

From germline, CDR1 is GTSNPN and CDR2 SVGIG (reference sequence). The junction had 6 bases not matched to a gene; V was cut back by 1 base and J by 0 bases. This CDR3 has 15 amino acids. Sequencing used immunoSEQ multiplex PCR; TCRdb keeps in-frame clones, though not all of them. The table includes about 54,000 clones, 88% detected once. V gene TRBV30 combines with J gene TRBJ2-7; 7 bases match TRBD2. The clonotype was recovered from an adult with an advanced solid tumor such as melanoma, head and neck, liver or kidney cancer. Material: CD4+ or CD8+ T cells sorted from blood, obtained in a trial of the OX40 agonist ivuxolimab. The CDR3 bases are TGTGCCTGGAGTGATCTTGGCGGGAGCTCCTACGAGCAGTACTTC. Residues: CAWSDLGGSSYEQYF.